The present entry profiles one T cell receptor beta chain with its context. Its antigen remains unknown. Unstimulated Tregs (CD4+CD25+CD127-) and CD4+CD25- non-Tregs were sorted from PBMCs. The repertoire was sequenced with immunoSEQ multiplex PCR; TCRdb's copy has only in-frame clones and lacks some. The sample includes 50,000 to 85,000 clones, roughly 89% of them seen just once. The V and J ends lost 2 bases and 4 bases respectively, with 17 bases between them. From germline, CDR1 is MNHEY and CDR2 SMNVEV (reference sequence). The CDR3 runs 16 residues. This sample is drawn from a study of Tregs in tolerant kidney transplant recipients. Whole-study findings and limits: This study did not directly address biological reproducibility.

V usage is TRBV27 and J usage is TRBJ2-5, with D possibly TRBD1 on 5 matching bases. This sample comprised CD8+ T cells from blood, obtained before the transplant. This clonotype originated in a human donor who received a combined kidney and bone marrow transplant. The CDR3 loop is CASSLGRGASGETQYF. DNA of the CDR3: TGTGCCAGCAGTTTAGGTCGTGGGGCCTCGGGAGAGACCCAGTACTTC.